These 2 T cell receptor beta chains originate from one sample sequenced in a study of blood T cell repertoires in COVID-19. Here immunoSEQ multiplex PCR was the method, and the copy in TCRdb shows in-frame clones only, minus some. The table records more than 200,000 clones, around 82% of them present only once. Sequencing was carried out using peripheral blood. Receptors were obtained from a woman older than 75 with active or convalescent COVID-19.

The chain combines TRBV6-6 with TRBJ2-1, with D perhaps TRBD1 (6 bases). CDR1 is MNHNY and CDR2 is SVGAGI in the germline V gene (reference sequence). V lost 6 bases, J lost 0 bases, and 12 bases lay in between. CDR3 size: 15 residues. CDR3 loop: CASSLGHSSYNEQFF. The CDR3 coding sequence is TGTGCCAGCAGCCTGGGACATTCCTCCTACAATGAGCAGTTCTTC.

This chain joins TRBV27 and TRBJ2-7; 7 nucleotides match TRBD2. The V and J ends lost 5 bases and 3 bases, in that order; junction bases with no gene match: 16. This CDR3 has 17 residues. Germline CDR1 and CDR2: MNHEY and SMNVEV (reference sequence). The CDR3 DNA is TGTGCCAGCAGTCCACCTAACCGGGAGGCTCCCCACTACGAGCAGTACTTC. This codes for CASSPPNREAPHYEQYF.